Listed below are T cell receptor beta chains from one sample, sequenced in a study of blood T cell repertoires in COVID-19. TCRdb's table, derived via immunoSEQ multiplex PCR, lists solely in-frame clones and lacks some. The repertoire holds 250,000 or so clones, with 90% as singletons. The specimen was peripheral blood. The receptors originated from a man aged 30 to 39 with COVID-19, enrolled during active disease. CDR3s include the opening cysteine and the closing phenylalanine or tryptophan. D genes are given only for firm matches. Size is stated for part of the rows, as once, few or many counts, or as a class when the clone is expanded.

- TRBJ1-1 - TRBV7-9 TGTGCCAGCAGCTCCCGCAGGGCGGTTTCGAACACTGAAGCTTTCTTT CASSSRRAVSNTEAFF
- TRBJ2-7 many TRBV30 TGTGCCTGGAGTAGGGGCGAAGCCTACGAGCAGTACTTC CAWSRGEAYEQYF
- TRBJ1-1 - TRBV7-2 TGTGCCAGCAGCTTATTTCAGGGCCCAACTGAAGCTTTCTTT CASSLFQGPTEAFF
- TRBJ2-1 - TRBV7-3 TGTGCCAGCAGCTTAACGGCTTCGCGGGGATCCTACAATGAGCAGTTCTTC CASSLTASRGSYNEQFF
- TRBJ1-4 - TRBV19 TGTGCCAGTAGTCAACAGGGAAACAGCGAAAAACTGTTTTTT CASSQQGNSEKLFF
- TRBJ2-2 - TRBV11-1 TGTGCCAGCAGCTTACCTCGGTTCACCGGGGAGCTGTTTTTT CASSLPRFTGELFF
- TRBJ2-1 - TRBV11-1 TGTGCCAGCAGCTTAATAGGGGGGGACTACAATGAGCAGTTCTTC CASSLIGGDYNEQFF
TRBD1 TRBJ1-5 once TRBV19 TGTGCCAGTACCAACCTGAGAGGACAGGGGGCCGTATATCAGCCCCAGCATTTT CASTNLRGQGAVYQPQHF
- TRBJ1-5 - TRBV5-3 TGTGCCAGAAGCTCCGAAATCACGGGGTTTGAATCAAATCAGCCCCAGCATTTT CARSSEITGFESNQPQHF
- TRBJ2-7 - TRBV3-1/TRBV3-2 TGTGCCAGCAGCCACGACACCTACGAGCAGTACTTC CASSHDTYEQYF
- TRBJ1-4 - TRBV18 TGTGCCAGCTCACCACCGTCAGGGGCCAGGTTTTTT CASSPPSGARFF
- TRBJ1-5 - TRBV6-6 TGTGCCAGCAGTACTCGGACGGGGGGTGTGGGTCAGCCCCAGCATTTT CASSTRTGGVGQPQHF
TRBD1 TRBJ1-1 - TRBV5-4 TGTGCCAGCAGCTGGACCTACAGGGGGCCAGGGACTGAAGCTTTCTTT CASSWTYRGPGTEAFF
TRBD2 TRBJ2-5 few TRBV5-6 TGTGCCAGCAGCTCATTCGGCGGGGAGGGACGAGGCGAGACCCAGTACTTC CASSSFGGEGRGETQYF
TRBD1 TRBJ1-5 - TRBV28 TGTGCCAGCAGTTTTGGGCAGGGGGGTACTCAGCCCCAGCATTTT CASSFGQGGTQPQHF
TRBD1 TRBJ1-2 once TRBV7-2 TGTGCCAGCACCCCGGGACAGGTGAACTATGGCTACACCTTC CASTPGQVNYGYTF
- TRBJ1-5 once TRBV7-2 TGTGCCAGCAGCCTCTCTAGTAATCAGCCCCAGCATTTT CASSLSSNQPQHF
TRBD1 TRBJ1-1 - TRBV3-1/TRBV3-2 TGTGCCAGCAGCCCGGGGACAGGGCCGGGATTGGGGGCTTTCTTT CASSPGTGPGLGAFF
TRBD1 TRBJ2-7 - TRBV27 TGTGCCAGCAGTTTAATGTGGGGGACAGGATTCTCCTACGAGCAGTACTTC CASSLMWGTGFSYEQYF
TRBD1 TRBJ1-1 - TRBV27 TGTGCCAGCAGTTTATTGCCACCGGGACAGGCATTACCGAACACTGAAGCTTTCTTT CASSLLPPGQALPNTEAFF
TRBD1 TRBJ2-7 few TRBV28 TGTGCCAGCAGTTTGTTAGGGACAGGAAACTACGAGCAGTACTTC CASSLLGTGNYEQYF
TRBD1 TRBJ1-2 - TRBV19 TGTGCCAGTAGGCCGACAGGGGTCGGCTATGGCTACACCTTC CASRPTGVGYGYTF
TRBD1 TRBJ1-3 - TRBV15 TGTGCCACCAGCAGAGGCGGGACAGCCGCTGGAAACACCATATATTTT CATSRGGTAAGNTIYF
- TRBJ1-1 - TRBV21-1 TGTGCCAGCAGCAAACTAATAGGTAAGGGGGAAATCCCTGAAGCTTTCTTT CASSKLIGKGEIPEAFF
TRBD1 TRBJ2-7 - TRBV19 TGTGCCAGTAGTGTTGGACAGGGGGCGGTTTACGAGCAGTACTTC CASSVGQGAVYEQYF
- TRBJ1-6 - TRBV27 TGTGCCAGCAGTTGGGCGGGTCCCGGGGATTCACCCCTCCACTTT CASSWAGPGDSPLHF
- TRBJ2-3 - TRBV11-3 TGTGCCAGCAGCCCCCCAAGCCTCACAGATACGCAGTATTTT CASSPPSLTDTQYF
TRBD1 TRBJ1-3 - TRBV28 TGTGCCAGCAGTTTCGGACAGGGAGCAGGAAACACCATATATTTT CASSFGQGAGNTIYF
- TRBJ2-7 - TRBV7-9 TGTGCCAGCAGCTTAGCCGGGACAATAAGCAACGAGCAGTACTTC CASSLAGTISNEQYF
- TRBJ2-7 - TRBV2 TGTGCCAGCAGTGGCGTCCTCTACGAGCAGTACTTC CASSGVLYEQYF
TRBD1 TRBJ1-2 - TRBV19 TGTGCCAGTAGTGGAGGGGGCGAAGTCTATGGCTACACCTTC CASSGGGEVYGYTF
- TRBJ1-6 - TRBV12-5 TGTGCTAGTGGTTTGGACGGCGGGAGACAGCAATCCTACTCCTATAATTCACCCCTCCACTTT CASGLDGGRQQSYSYNSPLHF
TRBD1 TRBJ1-2 few TRBV4-2 TGTGCCAGCAGCCAAGACCCCCTGACAGGGTTTTATGGCTACACCTTC CASSQDPLTGFYGYTF
- TRBJ2-5 - TRBV6-2/TRBV6-3 TGTGCCAGCGGTTCAGCGTACCAAGAGACCCAGTACTTC CASGSAYQETQYF
- TRBJ2-2 once TRBV27 TGTGCCAGCAGTTTCCGGGACACTATTGGGGAGCTGTTTTTT CASSFRDTIGELFF
TRBD1 TRBJ1-2 - TRBV7-2 TGTGCCAGCAGCTTAGCTACAGGGGTTCGTTATGGCTACACCTTC CASSLATGVRYGYTF
- TRBJ1-4 - TRBV29-1 TGCAGCGTTGATCGGGGAGGGGAAAAACTGTTTTTT CSVDRGGEKLFF
- TRBJ1-3 - TRBV19 TGTGCCAGTAGTCCACAAACCTCTGGAAACACCATATATTTT CASSPQTSGNTIYF
TRBD1 TRBJ2-7 - TRBV7-9 TGTGCCAGCAGCTTAGCCCCGACAGGGACCTACGAGCAGTACTTC CASSLAPTGTYEQYF
TRBD1 TRBJ2-7 - TRBV3-1/TRBV3-2 TGTGCCAGCAGCCCAGGGACAGGGAGGGGCTACGAGCAGTACTTC CASSPGTGRGYEQYF
TRBD1 TRBJ2-7 - TRBV19 TGTGCCAGTGGGACAGGGAGTTTTGGCGAGCAGTACTTC CASGTGSFGEQYF
- TRBJ1-2 - TRBV6-5 TGTGCCAGCAGTTATTCCCCAGATGCTGGCTACACCTTC CASSYSPDAGYTF
- TRBJ1-1 - TRBV11-2 TGTGCCAGCAGCTTATTCACGGGGACTGAAGCTTTCTTT CASSLFTGTEAFF
TRBD1 TRBJ2-7 - TRBV5-1 TGCGCCAGCAGCCCTGGACAGGGGGCGGACGAGCAGTACTTC CASSPGQGADEQYF
- TRBJ2-2 - TRBV7-2 TGTGCCAGCAGCTTAAACCTAGCACCCACCGGGGAGCTGTTTTTT CASSLNLAPTGELFF
- TRBJ1-5 - TRBV12-3/TRBV12-4 TGTGCCAGCAGTTTTGAAGGGGGTCAGCCCCAGCATTTT CASSFEGGQPQHF
- TRBJ2-7 - TRBV19 TGTGCCAGTAGTCTTTCGGGTGGTCTCAGGGGCTACGAGCAGTACTTC CASSLSGGLRGYEQYF
TRBD1 TRBJ2-6 - TRBV5-1 TGCGCCAGCAGCCCTGGGGACAGAGCCTTCTCTGGGGCCAACGTCCTGACTTTC CASSPGDRAFSGANVLTF
- TRBJ1-1 - TRBV19 TGTGCCAGTAGTATAGGAGGCAGATCGAACACTGAAGCTTTCTTT CASSIGGRSNTEAFF
TRBD2 TRBJ2-1 - TRBV18 TGTGCCAGCTCAAGAGGACTAGCGGGAGGCGGGGGTGAGCAGTTCTTC CASSRGLAGGGGEQFF
- TRBJ2-2 - TRBV19 TGTGCCATTGCCGACAGCGCAAAGAACACCGGGGAGCTGTTTTTT CAIADSAKNTGELFF
- TRBJ1-1 - TRBV4-1 TGCGCCAGCAGCCAAGTCTTCAGGGAGAACACTGAAGCTTTCTTT CASSQVFRENTEAFF
- TRBJ1-1 - TRBV19 TGTGCCAGTAGTGGACCGGGACTCAACACTGAAGCTTTCTTT CASSGPGLNTEAFF
- TRBJ2-7 - TRBV5-1 TGCGCCAGCAGCTTGCTAAGCAACGGGGACGAGCAGTACTTC CASSLLSNGDEQYF
- TRBJ2-1 few TRBV7-7 TGTGCCAGCAGCTTAGGGCAGGGGTATGAGCAGTTCTTC CASSLGQGYEQFF
- TRBJ2-1 - TRBV5-4 TGTGCCAGCAACCTGAACAGGGTAAACAATGAGCAGTTCTTC CASNLNRVNNEQFF
TRBD1 TRBJ2-1 once TRBV4-3 TGCGCCAGCAGCCAGGACAGGCCGAGCTCCTACAATGAGCAGTTCTTC CASSQDRPSSYNEQFF
- TRBJ2-5 - TRBV7-3 TGTGCCAGCAGCTTATTAGGACGAGGGGGGACCCAGTACTTC CASSLLGRGGTQYF
- TRBJ2-1 - TRBV3-1/TRBV3-2 TGTGCCAGCAGGGGGCGACAGTCCTACAATGAGCAGTTCTTC CASRGRQSYNEQFF
- TRBJ2-2 - TRBV15 TGTGCCACCAGCGGGCGGGTTCCTTTAGACACCGGGGAGCTGTTTTTT CATSGRVPLDTGELFF